Described below is a single TCR beta chain sequence and its context. V was shortened by 2 bases and J by 2 bases, with 19 bases between the two germline ends. CDR1 is MNHEY, CDR2 SMNVEV, per germline (reference sequence). This CDR3 is 18 amino acids long. The data derive from a study of blood T cell repertoires in COVID-19. Turning to the study itself: Donors in the United States, Italy and Spain gave samples during acute or convalescent COVID-19.

Sequencing was performed with immunoSEQ multiplex PCR; in TCRdb, only in-frame clones are kept and a portion is missing. The sample holds roughly 200,000 clones, 86% seen once. This chain joins TRBV27 and TRBJ1-5, with a possible D match to TRBD1 (6 bases). Sequencing was carried out using peripheral blood. This receptor was identified in a woman aged 50 to 60 with COVID-19, enrolled during active disease. CDR3: CASSLRSGKGVGNQPQHF. DNA for the CDR3: TGTGCCAGCAGTTTAAGGTCAGGGAAGGGGGTGGGCAATCAGCCCCAGCATTTT.